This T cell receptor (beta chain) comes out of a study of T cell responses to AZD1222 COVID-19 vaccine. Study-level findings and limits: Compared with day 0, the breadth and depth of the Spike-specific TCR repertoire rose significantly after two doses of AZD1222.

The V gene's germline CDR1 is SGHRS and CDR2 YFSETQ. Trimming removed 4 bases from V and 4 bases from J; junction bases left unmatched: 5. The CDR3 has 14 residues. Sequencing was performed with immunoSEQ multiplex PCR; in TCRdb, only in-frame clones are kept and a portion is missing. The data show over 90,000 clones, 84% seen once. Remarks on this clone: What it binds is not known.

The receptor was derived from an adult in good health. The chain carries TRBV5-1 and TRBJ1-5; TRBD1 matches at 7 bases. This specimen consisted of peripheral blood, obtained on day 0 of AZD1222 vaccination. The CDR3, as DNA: TGCGCCAGCAGCCCCGGGACAGATAATCAGCCCCAGCATTTT. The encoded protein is CASSPGTDNQPQHF.